This is a list of T cell receptor beta chains from one sample in a study of blood T cell repertoires in COVID-19. The data were produced by immunoSEQ multiplex PCR, yet TCRdb's version contains in-frame clones alone and is incomplete. This sample has under 300,000 clones; 75% to 90% occur once, and the top ten carry 10% to 15%. Sequencing was carried out using peripheral blood. The receptor set was obtained from a woman aged 65 to 85 with COVID-19, enrolled during active disease. CDR3s include the opening cysteine and the closing phenylalanine or tryptophan. D genes are given only for firm matches. Size tells how often a clone was seen (once, few, many) or the class of an expanded clone, and some rows leave it out.

TRBV18,TRBD1,TRBJ2-7,few,TGTGCCAGCTCACCAGGAGACAGGGGGGAACAGTACTTC,CASSPGDRGEQYF
TRBV24-1,-,TRBJ2-2,-,TGTGCCACCAGTGATGCCGGGGGGCCGGACACCGGGGAGCTGTTTTTT,CATSDAGGPDTGELFF
TRBV24-1,-,TRBJ1-1,-,TGTGCCACCAGTGATCCAGGGCTAGGCACTGAAGCTTTCTTT,CATSDPGLGTEAFF
TRBV27,-,TRBJ1-2,-,TGTGCCAGCAGTGACAGAAACTATGGCTACACCTTC,CASSDRNYGYTF
TRBV9,-,TRBJ2-2,few,TGTGCCAGCAGTGCCGGGACAAAAAACACCGGGGAGCTGTTTTTT,CASSAGTKNTGELFF
TRBV27,-,TRBJ2-7,-,TGTGCCAGCAGTTTATCGACGGGAGCCTACGAGCAGTACTTC,CASSLSTGAYEQYF
TRBV5-6,-,TRBJ2-2,-,TGTGCCAGCAGCGGTTCGAACGGAGGAGACACCGGGGAGCTGTTTTTT,CASSGSNGGDTGELFF
TRBV3-1/TRBV3-2,-,TRBJ2-3,-,TGTGCCAGCAGCCTAGTTTTGGCAGATACGCAGTATTTT,CASSLVLADTQYF
TRBV4-2,TRBD2,TRBJ2-7,-,TGTGCCAGCAGCCAAGGACTAGCGGGGGGATTGGTGTCCTACGAGCAGTACTTC,CASSQGLAGGLVSYEQYF
TRBV19,-,TRBJ2-1,-,TGTGCCAGTAGTATACTTCCCTACAATGAGCAGTTCTTC,CASSILPYNEQFF
TRBV6-5,-,TRBJ1-2,-,TGTGCCAGCAGTTACTCGACAGGCTATGGCTACACCTTC,CASSYSTGYGYTF
TRBV10-3,TRBD1,TRBJ1-2,-,TGTGCCATCAGCTCGGACAGGCTCTATGGCTACACCTTC,CAISSDRLYGYTF
TRBV5-4,TRBD1,TRBJ1-1,once,TGTGCCAGCGTTGCAGGGGGAGGGAACACTGAAGCTTTCTTT,CASVAGGGNTEAFF
TRBV9,TRBD2,TRBJ2-3,once,TGTGCCAGCAGCTCTAGCGGGATTAGCACAGATACGCAGTATTTT,CASSSSGISTDTQYF
TRBV23-1,-,TRBJ2-7,few,TGCGCCAGCAATGTCGAAGGGGCCTACGAGCAGTACTTC,CASNVEGAYEQYF
TRBV4-3,TRBD1,TRBJ1-1,few,TGCGCCAGCAGCCCCAACACCGGACAGGCTCTTGCTTTCTTT,CASSPNTGQALAFF
TRBV12-3/TRBV12-4,-,TRBJ1-1,-,TGTGCCAGCAGGCCTAATACAGCCGGTGAAGCTTTCTTT,CASRPNTAGEAFF
TRBV9,TRBD2,TRBJ2-5,-,TGTGCCAGCAGCATAGGACTAGGAGGGGCCGGGGCCCAGTACTTC,CASSIGLGGAGAQYF
TRBV15,TRBD1,TRBJ2-3,-,TGTGCCACCAGCAGAGAAGGGACAGAGGGCGCAGATACGCAGTATTTT,CATSREGTEGADTQYF
TRBV5-5,-,TRBJ1-3,-,TGTGCCAGCAGCTTACCGGTTGTCTCTGGAAACACCATATATTTT,CASSLPVVSGNTIYF
TRBV5-1,TRBD1,TRBJ1-5,-,TGCGCCAGCAGCTTGGGGGGACAGGGGCTGAATCAGCCCCAGCATTTT,CASSLGGQGLNQPQHF
TRBV19,TRBD2,TRBJ2-2,-,TGTGCCAGTAGTATAGCGGGGGGGGACACCGGGGAGCTGTTTTTT,CASSIAGGDTGELFF
TRBV5-1,-,TRBJ1-1,-,TGCGCCAGCAGCTTTCAGGGGACAGAAGCTTTCTTT,CASSFQGTEAFF
TRBV24-1,TRBD1,TRBJ1-2,-,TGTGCCACCTCTACAGGGGGGGGCGTTGGCTACACCTTC,CATSTGGGVGYTF
TRBV3-1/TRBV3-2,-,TRBJ1-5,-,TGTGCCAGCAGCCCCCCAGGTCTGTTGCCCCAGCATTTT,CASSPPGLLPQHF
TRBV5-1,-,TRBJ1-4,-,TGCGCCAGCAGCTTGGGAAGTAGTAATGAAAAACTGTTTTTT,CASSLGSSNEKLFF
TRBV5-4,-,TRBJ1-1,-,TGTGCCAGCAGCTATGAGGCACGGCAGATGAACACTGAAGCTTTCTTT,CASSYEARQMNTEAFF
TRBV6-5,-,TRBJ2-7,-,TGTGCCAGCCGGGGTTTGGGGAGCTCCTACGAGCAGTACTTC,CASRGLGSSYEQYF
TRBV28,-,TRBJ1-1,-,TGTGCCAGCAGTTTGGGGGGGGCGGGTGGCACTGAAGCTTTCTTT,CASSLGGAGGTEAFF
TRBV2,TRBD1,TRBJ2-7,-,TGTGCCAGCAGTCCCGACAGGGGCCCCTACGAGCAGTACTTC,CASSPDRGPYEQYF
TRBV4-1,-,TRBJ2-7,-,TGCGCCAGCAGCCAAGTACAGGGATTCGAGGAGCAGTACTTC,CASSQVQGFEEQYF
TRBV5-1,-,TRBJ2-2,-,TGCGCCAGCAGCTTCCCAAAACAGGGTCGAGCCGGGGAGCTGTTTTTT,CASSFPKQGRAGELFF
TRBV11-2,-,TRBJ2-3,-,TGTGCCAGCAGCCTACCCGGGGGTACGCAGTATTTT,CASSLPGGTQYF
TRBV15,TRBD1,TRBJ1-5,-,TGTGCCACCAGCAGATCCGACAGGGGTTGGGTACAGCCCCAGCATTTT,CATSRSDRGWVQPQHF
TRBV9,TRBD1,TRBJ2-5,-,TGTGCCAGCTCGAAACAGGGGGCCCAAGAGACCCAGTACTTC,CASSKQGAQETQYF